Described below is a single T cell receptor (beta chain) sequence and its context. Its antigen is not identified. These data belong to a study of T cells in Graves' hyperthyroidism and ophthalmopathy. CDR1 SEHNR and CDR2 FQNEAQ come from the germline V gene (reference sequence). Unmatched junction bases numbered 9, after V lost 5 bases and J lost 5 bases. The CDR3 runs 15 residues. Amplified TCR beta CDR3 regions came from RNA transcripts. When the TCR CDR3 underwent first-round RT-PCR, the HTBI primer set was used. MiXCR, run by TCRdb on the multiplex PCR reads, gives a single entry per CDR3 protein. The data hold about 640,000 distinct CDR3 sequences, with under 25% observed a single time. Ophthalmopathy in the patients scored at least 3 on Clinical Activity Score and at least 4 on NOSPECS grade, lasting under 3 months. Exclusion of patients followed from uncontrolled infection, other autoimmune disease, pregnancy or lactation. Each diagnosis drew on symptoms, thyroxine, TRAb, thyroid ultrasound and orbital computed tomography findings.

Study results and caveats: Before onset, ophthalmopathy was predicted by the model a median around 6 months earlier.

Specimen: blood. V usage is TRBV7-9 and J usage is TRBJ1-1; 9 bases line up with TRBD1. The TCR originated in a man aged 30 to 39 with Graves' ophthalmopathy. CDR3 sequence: CASSPRDRERTEAFF. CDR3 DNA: TGTGCCAGCAGCCCGCGGGACAGGGAAAGAACTGAAGCTTTCTTT.